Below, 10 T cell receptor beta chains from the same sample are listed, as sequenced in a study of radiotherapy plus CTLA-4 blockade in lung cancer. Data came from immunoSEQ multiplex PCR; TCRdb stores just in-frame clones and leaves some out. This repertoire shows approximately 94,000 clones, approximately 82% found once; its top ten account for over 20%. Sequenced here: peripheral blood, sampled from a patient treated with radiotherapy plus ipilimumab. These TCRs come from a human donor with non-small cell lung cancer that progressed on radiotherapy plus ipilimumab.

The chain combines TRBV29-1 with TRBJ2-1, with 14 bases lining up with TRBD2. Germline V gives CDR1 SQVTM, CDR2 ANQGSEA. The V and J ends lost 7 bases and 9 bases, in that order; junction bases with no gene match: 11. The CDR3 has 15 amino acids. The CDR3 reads CSAEGLAGVGGEQFF. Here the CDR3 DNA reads TGCAGCGCAGAGGGACTAGCGGGAGTGGGGGGTGAGCAGTTCTTC.

The CDR3 DNA follows: TGTGCCAGCAGCGAAGGGTGGGAGGAGACAGATACGCAGTATTTT. Translating gives CASSEGWEETDTQYF. The chain employs TRBV4-2 and TRBJ2-3, with a tentative D call TRBD2 (6 bases). CDR1 LGHNA and CDR2 YNFKEQ come from the germline V gene. Trimming took off 5 bases at V and 3 bases at J, with 15 bases between the two ends. CDR3 length: 15 amino acids.

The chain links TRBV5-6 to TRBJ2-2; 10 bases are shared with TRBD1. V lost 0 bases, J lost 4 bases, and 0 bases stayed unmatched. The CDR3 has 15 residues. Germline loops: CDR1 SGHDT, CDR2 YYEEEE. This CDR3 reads CASSLGTGGTGELFF. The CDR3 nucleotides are TGTGCCAGCAGCTTGGGGACAGGGGGCACCGGGGAGCTGTTTTTT.

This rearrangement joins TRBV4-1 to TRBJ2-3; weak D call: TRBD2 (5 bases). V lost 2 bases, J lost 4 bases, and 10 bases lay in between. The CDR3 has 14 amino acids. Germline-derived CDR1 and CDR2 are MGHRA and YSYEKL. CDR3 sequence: CASSQPLDSDTQYF. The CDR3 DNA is TGCGCCAGCAGCCAACCACTAGATTCAGATACGCAGTATTTT.

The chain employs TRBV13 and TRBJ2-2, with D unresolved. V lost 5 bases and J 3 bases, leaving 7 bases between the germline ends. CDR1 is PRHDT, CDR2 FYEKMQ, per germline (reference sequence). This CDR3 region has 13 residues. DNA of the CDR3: TGTGCCAGCAGCGTCTTGTACACCGGGGAGCTGTTTTTT. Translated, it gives CASSVLYTGELFF. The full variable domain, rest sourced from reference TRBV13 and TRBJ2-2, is AAGVIQSPRHLIKEKRETATLKCYPIPRHDTVYWYQQGPGQDPQFLISFYEKMQSDKGSIPDRFSAQQFSDYHSELNMSSLELGDSALYFCASSVLYTGELFFGEGSRLTVL.

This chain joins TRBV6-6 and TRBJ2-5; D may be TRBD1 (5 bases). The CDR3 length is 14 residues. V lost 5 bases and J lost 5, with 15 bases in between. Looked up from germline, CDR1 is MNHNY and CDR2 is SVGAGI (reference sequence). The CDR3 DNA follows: TGTGCCAGCAGTGCGGCAGGGAATGGGGAGACCCAGTACTTC. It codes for CASSAAGNGETQYF.

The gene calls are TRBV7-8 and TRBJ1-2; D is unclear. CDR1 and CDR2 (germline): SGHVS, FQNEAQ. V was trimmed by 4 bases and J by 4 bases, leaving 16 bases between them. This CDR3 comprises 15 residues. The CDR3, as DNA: TGTGCCAGCAGCTCGAGCGTGGGATTGGGCTATGGCTACACCTTC. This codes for CASSSSVGLGYGYTF.

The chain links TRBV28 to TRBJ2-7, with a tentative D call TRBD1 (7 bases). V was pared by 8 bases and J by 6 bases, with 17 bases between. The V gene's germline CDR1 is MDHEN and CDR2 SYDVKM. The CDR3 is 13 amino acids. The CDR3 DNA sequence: TGTGCCAGCCGGGGGATCAACAGGGGCGAGCAGTACTTC. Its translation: CASRGINRGEQYF.

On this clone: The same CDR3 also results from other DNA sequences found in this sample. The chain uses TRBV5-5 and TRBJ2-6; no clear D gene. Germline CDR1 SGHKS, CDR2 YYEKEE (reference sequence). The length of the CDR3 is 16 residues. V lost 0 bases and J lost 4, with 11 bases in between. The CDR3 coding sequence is TGTGCCAGCAGCTTGGGGGGTGGTGCCGGGGCCAACGTCCTGACTTTC. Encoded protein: CASSLGGGAGANVLTF.

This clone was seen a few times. Here the CDR3 reads CASSPRDPRDGYTF. CDR3 DNA sequence: TGTGCCAGCTCACCCCGGGACCCCAGGGATGGCTACACCTTC. The chain employs TRBV18 and TRBJ1-2; a weak D match, TRBD1 (5 bases). Between the trimmed V and J ends, which lost 3 bases and 6 bases, there was a span of 14 bases. This CDR3 region has 14 residues. From germline, CDR1 is KGHSH and CDR2 LQKENI. The whole variable domain, remainder taken from reference TRBV18 and TRBJ1-2, is NAGVMQNPRHLVRRRGQEARLRCSPMKGHSHVYWYRQLPEEGLKFMVYLQKENIIDESGMPKERFSAEFPKEGPSILRIQQVVRGDSAAYFCASSPRDPRDGYTFGSGTRLTVV.